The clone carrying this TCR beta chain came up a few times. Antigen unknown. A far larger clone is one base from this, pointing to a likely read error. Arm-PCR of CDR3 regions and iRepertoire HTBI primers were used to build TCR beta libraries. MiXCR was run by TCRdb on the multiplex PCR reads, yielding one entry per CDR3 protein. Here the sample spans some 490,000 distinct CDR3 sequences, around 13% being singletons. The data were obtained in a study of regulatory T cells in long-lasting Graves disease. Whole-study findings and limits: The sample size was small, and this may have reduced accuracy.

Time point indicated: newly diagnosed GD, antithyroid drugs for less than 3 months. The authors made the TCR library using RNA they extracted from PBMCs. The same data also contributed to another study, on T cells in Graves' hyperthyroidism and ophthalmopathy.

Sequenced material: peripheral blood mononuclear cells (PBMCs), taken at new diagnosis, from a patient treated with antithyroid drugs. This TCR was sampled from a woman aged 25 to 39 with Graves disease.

The CDR3 protein is CASGVAGRAYNEQYF. The CDR3 DNA follows: TGTGCCAGCGGGGTAGCGGGAAGGGCCTACAATGAGCAGTACTTC. The V call is TRBV6-1, the J call TRBJ2-7; 8 bases are a match to TRBD2. Germline CDR1 and CDR2: MNHNS and SASEGT. This CDR3 is 15 amino acids long. With 8 bases clipped from V and 7 bases from J, the junction kept 16 bases outside the gene matches.